These T cell receptor beta chains were read from a single sample in a study of T cells after yellow fever vaccination. TCRdb processed the 5' RACE reads anew with MiXCR; each CDR3 protein has one entry. The table shows 250,000 or so distinct CDR3 sequences, with roughly 6.8% occurring only once. The sequencing used CD4+ T cells sorted from PBMCs, collected on the day of the yellow fever booster vaccination. The source is a man under 40 who received the YFV17D yellow fever vaccine. Each CDR3 is given with its conserved first and last residue. The order of the fields is D gene, V gene, clone size, J gene, CDR3 DNA, CDR3 protein. D genes are given only for firm matches. Expanded clones are given a class, and other clones once, few, many or no size at all.

TRBD2	TRBV10-3	many	TRBJ2-2	TGTGCCAGCAGGGCGGGAGGAACCACCGGGGAGCTGTTTTTT	CASRAGGTTGELFF
TRBD2	TRBV7-2	many	TRBJ2-7	TGTGCCAGCAGCCAAAGCGGGAGGACCCTTTACGAGCAGTACTTC	CASSQSGRTLYEQYF
.	TRBV4-2	few	TRBJ2-6	TGTGCCAGCAGCCAAGTTGGGCTAGTGGACTCTGGGGCCAACGTCCTGACTTTC	CASSQVGLVDSGANVLTF
.	TRBV5-1	many	TRBJ2-7	TGCGCCAGCAGCTTGGCCGGGGCAGGGAGCTCCTACGAGCAGTACTTC	CASSLAGAGSSYEQYF
.	TRBV7-3	.	TRBJ2-3	TGTGCCAGCAGCCCGGCGAACACAGATACGCAGTATTTT	CASSPANTDTQYF
TRBD2	TRBV5-6	few	TRBJ2-1	TGTGCCAGCAGCGCGGGACTAGCGGGAGGGGATGAGCAGTTCTTC	CASSAGLAGGDEQFF
TRBD2	TRBV28	.	TRBJ2-7	TGTGCCAGCAGTTTAAACGCGGGAGGAGCGGGAAGGGAGCAGTACTTC	CASSLNAGGAGREQYF
TRBD2	TRBV28	few	TRBJ2-3	TGTGCCAGCGGAACAGGGAGCGGGAGCCAGGTTACGCAGTATTTT	CASGTGSGSQVTQYF
.	TRBV5-6	.	TRBJ2-1	TGTGCCAGCAGGAAGTGGGGGACTCGCTACAATGAGCAGTTCTTC	CASRKWGTRYNEQFF
TRBD1	TRBV14	few	TRBJ2-1	TGTGCCAGCAGCCAACCAACCAACAGGGGGTTTTCCTACAATGAGCAGTTCTTC	CASSQPTNRGFSYNEQFF